The 20 T cell receptor beta chains below all came from one sample that was sequenced in a study of T cell responses to AZD1222 COVID-19 vaccine. The assay was immunoSEQ multiplex PCR, and TCRdb's table has in-frame clones only and misses some. The data contain fewer than 20,000 clones, around 90% of them seen just once; the ten biggest clones take up around 3%. The sample here was peripheral blood, taken 28 days after the second AZD1222 dose. The origin of the receptors is an adult who received the AZD1222 COVID-19 vaccine.

The chain couples TRBV6-6 to TRBJ2-1; TRBD1 matches 10 bases. V dropped 5 bases and J dropped 3; count of bases not matched to a gene: 7. Germline V gives CDR1 MNHNY, CDR2 SVGAGI (reference sequence). The CDR3 sequence is 16 residues long. CDR3 DNA sequence: TGTGCCAGCAGTACGAGACAGGGGGCTGTCTACAATGAGCAGTTCTTC. Protein product: CASSTRQGAVYNEQFF.

The rearrangement uses TRBV18 and TRBJ1-1; the D is unclear. The germline V and J ends were trimmed by 3 bases and 4 bases, with 12 bases remaining between them. CDR1 KGHSH and CDR2 LQKENI come from the germline V gene. This CDR3 is built from 14 residues. Here the CDR3 DNA reads TGTGCCAGCTCACCTTTCGAACAGAGCACTGAAGCTTTCTTT. Its protein product is CASSPFEQSTEAFF.

This chain links TRBV18 with TRBJ2-7; 11 nucleotides line up with TRBD1. Germline loops: CDR1 KGHSH, CDR2 LQKENI. The J segment lost 3 bases and the V segment lost 0 bases, leaving 4 bases of the junction unmatched. The CDR3 has 16 residues. The DNA for the CDR3 is TGTGCCAGCTCACCACCGTCCGGGACAGGGGGCTACGAGCAGTACTTC. It encodes CASSPPSGTGGYEQYF.

This chain links TRBV13 with TRBJ2-3; tentative D call: TRBD2 (5 bases). The germline gives CDR1 PRHDT, CDR2 FYEKMQ (reference sequence). Between the trimmed V and J ends, which lost 4 bases and 4 bases, there was a span of 18 bases. The CDR3 length is 16 residues. The CDR3 protein is CASSSSEGELADTQYF. The CDR3 DNA sequence: TGTGCCAGCAGCTCAAGTGAGGGCGAGCTCGCAGATACGCAGTATTTT.

This sequence joins TRBV10-3 and TRBJ2-2; possibly TRBD1 for D (5 bases). Looked up from germline, CDR1 is ENHRY and CDR2 is SYGVKD. CDR3 length: 16 amino acids. V dropped 0 bases and J dropped 3 bases, with 11 bases sitting between them. The CDR3: CAISESKTEYTGELFF. CDR3 DNA sequence: TGTGCCATCAGTGAGTCGAAGACAGAATACACCGGGGAGCTGTTTTTT.

CDR3 nucleotide sequence: TGCGCCAGCAGCTTGGTGGGACAGGGGTCCTACGAGCAGTACTTC. It encodes CASSLVGQGSYEQYF. The chain carries TRBV5-1 and TRBJ2-7; 10 bases map to TRBD1. V was pared by 0 bases and J by 1 base, with 1 base of the junction left unmatched. Germline V lookup: CDR1 SGHRS, CDR2 YFSETQ. This CDR3 is built from 15 residues.

In its sample, this clone was seen once. The rearrangement joins TRBV7-9 to TRBJ2-2; D gene unclear. Per germline, CDR1 SEHNR and CDR2 FQNEAQ (reference sequence). V was pared by 4 bases and J by 5 bases, with 17 bases between. This CDR3 has 16 amino acids. CDR3 loop: CASSYFGNSRTGELFF. DNA of the CDR3: TGTGCCAGCAGCTATTTTGGGAACTCACGAACCGGGGAGCTGTTTTTT.

J is TRBJ2-3 and V is TRBV19, with D hard to call. V was clipped by 1 base and J by 6 bases, with 2 bases between them. The CDR3 runs to 11 residues. CDR1 and CDR2 from the germline V gene are LNHDA and SQIVND (reference sequence). The DNA of the CDR3 is TGTGCCAGTAGTATAGGGGATACGCAGTATTTT. It yields the protein CASSIGDTQYF.

This chain connects TRBV2 to TRBJ1-1; D is perhaps TRBD1 (6 bases). From germline, CDR1 is SNHLY and CDR2 FYNNEI. CDR3 length equals 13 residues. V gave up 11 bases and J gave up 0 bases, with 13 bases separating them. The CDR3 spells CAVRQVLNTEAFF. The DNA for the CDR3 is TGTGCCGTCAGACAGGTCCTGAACACTGAAGCTTTCTTT.

This chain links TRBV30 with TRBJ2-7; 11 bases match TRBD1. The CDR3 spans 17 residues. The V gene end was trimmed by 3 bases and the J gene end by 2 bases; junction bases not matched to a gene: 12. CDR1 is GTSNPN, CDR2 SVGIG, per germline (reference sequence). DNA of the CDR3: TGTGCCTGGAGCCTAACACGGACAGGGGGCATTCCCTACGAGCAGTACTTC. It yields the protein CAWSLTRTGGIPYEQYF.

Only one count was recorded for this clone. The chain recombines TRBV11-1 with TRBJ2-5, with D unclear. V was shortened by 2 bases and J by 2 bases, with 9 bases between the two germline ends. This CDR3 is built from 14 residues. Germline V gene sequence: CDR1 SGHAT, CDR2 FQDESV (reference sequence). In DNA form, the CDR3 reads TGTGCCAGCAGCTTATCTGGAAGTCAAGAGACCCAGTACTTC. Encoded protein: CASSLSGSQETQYF.

This clone is a singleton in its sample. The chain recombines TRBV7-8 with TRBJ2-7; D possibly corresponds to TRBD2 (7 bases). CDR1 is SGHVS and CDR2 is FQNEAQ in the germline V gene. This CDR3 has 16 residues. The V gene lost 1 base and the J gene lost 0 bases, with 13 bases spanning the gap. CDR3 residues: CASSLETGGVSYEQYF. The CDR3 bases are TGTGCCAGCAGCTTAGAGACGGGGGGCGTCTCCTACGAGCAGTACTTC.

The gene calls are TRBV28 and TRBJ1-2; a possible D gene is TRBD1 (5 bases). Between the trimmed V and J ends, which lost 2 bases and 6 bases, there was a span of 10 bases. The CDR3 spans 13 residues. In germline, CDR1 is MDHEN, CDR2 SYDVKM. The CDR3 DNA sequence: TGTGCCAGCAGTTTACTAGGGGTAAATGGCTACACCTTC. Protein sequence: CASSLLGVNGYTF.

The chain has TRBV2 and TRBJ1-3; 7 bases line up with TRBD1. The CDR3 is made up of 15 amino acids. Trimming at V came to 6 bases and at J to 1 base, leaving 6 bases not matched to a gene. Per germline, CDR1 SNHLY and CDR2 FYNNEI. As DNA, the CDR3 is TGTGCCAGCAGCCCCCCCAGGGGGTCTGGAAACACCATATATTTT. The encoded protein is CASSPPRGSGNTIYF.

CDR3 loop: CASSLQDVYNEQFF. The CDR3 DNA follows: TGTGCCAGCAGTTTGCAGGACGTTTACAATGAGCAGTTCTTC. The rearrangement links TRBV28 to TRBJ2-1; no clear D. CDR1 is MDHEN and CDR2 is SYDVKM in the germline V gene. Trimming cost V 3 bases and J 4 bases, with 10 bases left between them. This CDR3 has 14 residues.

The J gene is TRBJ2-2, the V gene TRBV11-2, with D unresolved. Germline-derived CDR1 and CDR2 are SGHAT and FQNNGV. The V gene lost 5 bases and the J gene lost 6 bases, with 10 bases spanning the gap. This CDR3 region has 13 residues. The DNA of the CDR3 is TGTGCCAGCAGCCAAGACCTCTCCGGGGAGCTGTTTTTT. Protein product: CASSQDLSGELFF.

V and J are TRBV3-1 (or the pseudogene TRBV3-2) and TRBJ1-3; the D is unclear. Between the trimmed V and J ends, which lost 0 bases and 7 bases, there was a span of 10 bases. This CDR3 region has 14 residues. Germline V gives CDR1 LGHDT, CDR2 YNNKEL (reference sequence). CDR3 amino acids: CASSQDLSGNTIYF. CDR3 DNA sequence: TGTGCCAGCAGCCAAGATTTAAGCGGCAACACCATATATTTT.

The CDR3 region is CASSSLSGDGSPLHF. The DNA of the CDR3 is TGTGCCAGCAGTTCCTTGTCCGGGGATGGTTCACCCCTCCACTTT. This rearrangement joins TRBV6-6 to TRBJ1-6; D ambiguous. V was trimmed by 4 bases and J by 9 bases, leaving 16 bases between them. There are 15 residues in the CDR3. The germline V gene encodes CDR1 MNHNY and CDR2 SVGAGI (reference sequence).

The chain couples TRBV28 to TRBJ2-5; 8 bases are a match to TRBD1. Germline CDR1 is MDHEN and CDR2 is SYDVKM. The V gene end was trimmed by 4 bases and the J gene end by 2 bases; junction bases not matched to a gene: 9. The CDR3 runs 16 residues. In DNA form, the CDR3 reads TGTGCCAGCAGTTCAAATACAGGGGGAGGACAAGAGACCCAGTACTTC. Amino acids: CASSSNTGGGQETQYF.

This rearrangement joins TRBV6-1 to TRBJ2-7; D is unclear. The length of the CDR3 is 15 residues. Germline V lookup: CDR1 MNHNS, CDR2 SASEGT. V was pared by 2 bases and J by 0 bases, with 11 bases between. The CDR3 region has the DNA TGTGCCAGCAGTGAACTGAAGGGCAGCTCCTACGAGCAGTACTTC. The encoded protein is CASSELKGSSYEQYF.